Listed below are T cell receptor beta chains from one sample, sequenced in a study of OX40 agonist ivuxolimab in advanced cancers. The assay was immunoSEQ multiplex PCR, and TCRdb's table has in-frame clones only and misses some. The table shows around 97,000 clones, with 86% occurring only once. This specimen consisted of CD4+ or CD8+ T cells sorted from blood, obtained in a trial of the OX40 agonist ivuxolimab. The receptors were gathered from an adult with an advanced solid tumor such as melanoma, head and neck, liver or kidney cancer. Both conserved end residues are trimmed from each CDR3.

>TRBJ2-2|TRBV30
AWMGRGTGELF
>TRBJ1-3|TRBV6-1
ASRRWEPGNTIY
>TRBJ1-5|TRBV7-9
ASSLGVSSNQPQH
>TRBJ2-7|TRBV19
ASGSGGSSYEQY
>TRBJ2-3|TRBV18
ASSEKQGVGKDTQY
>TRBJ1-2|TRBV19
ASSPTGTYGYT
>TRBJ1-5|TRBV6-6
ASNLVRGISNQPQH
>TRBJ2-3|TRBV4-2
ASSQEKRGGTDTQY
>TRBJ2-3|TRBV11-1
ASSQGTSGGTDTQY
>TRBJ1-1|TRBV19
ASSIRQGFTEAF
>TRBJ1-1|TRBV10-2
ASRDGNTEAF
>TRBJ2-3|TRBV29-1
SVESGLDTQY
>TRBJ1-6|TRBV6-5
ASSRQIPYNSPLH
>TRBJ2-7|TRBV5-6
ASREGDPRAYEQY
>TRBJ2-6|TRBV5-8
ASSLGHAGANVLT
>TRBJ1-4|TRBV30
AWSGWEKLF
>TRBJ1-4|TRBV7-9
ASSLARTQNEKLF
>TRBJ2-7|TRBV10-2
ASSGTGRIYEQY
>TRBJ2-1|TRBV5-6
ASSSAGHLFPGEQF
>TRBJ2-1|TRBV7-7
ASSPLAVGEQF
>TRBJ2-1|TRBV29-1
SVEDQTGVKF
>TRBJ1-3|TRBV6-5
ASSYDRFAGNTIY
>TRBJ1-6|TRBV30
ACLTGGGSPLH
>TRBJ1-1|TRBV18
ASSHKTSGTGHFAF
>TRBJ1-1|TRBV30
AWKPQGPNTEAF
>TRBJ2-2|TRBV19
ATTLITGELF
>TRBJ2-5|TRBV11-3
ASSFYLAGETQY